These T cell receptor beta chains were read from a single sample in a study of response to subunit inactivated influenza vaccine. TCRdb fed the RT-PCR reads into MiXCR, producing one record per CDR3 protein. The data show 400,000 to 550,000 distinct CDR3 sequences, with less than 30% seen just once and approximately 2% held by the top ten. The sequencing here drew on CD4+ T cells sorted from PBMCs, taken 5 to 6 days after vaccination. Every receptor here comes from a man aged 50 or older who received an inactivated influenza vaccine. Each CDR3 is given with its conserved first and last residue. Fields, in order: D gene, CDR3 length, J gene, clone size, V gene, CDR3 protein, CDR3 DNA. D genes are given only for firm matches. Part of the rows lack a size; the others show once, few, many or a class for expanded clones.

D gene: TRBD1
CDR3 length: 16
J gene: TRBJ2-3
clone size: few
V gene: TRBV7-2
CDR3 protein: CASSLTPGTGSDTQYF
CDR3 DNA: TGTGCCAGCAGCTTAACTCCCGGGACAGGGTCAGATACGCAGTATTTT

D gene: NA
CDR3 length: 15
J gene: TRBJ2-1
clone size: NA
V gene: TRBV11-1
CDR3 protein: CASSFSEEPYNEQFF
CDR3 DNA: TGTGCCAGCAGCTTCAGTGAGGAACCTTACAATGAGCAGTTCTTC

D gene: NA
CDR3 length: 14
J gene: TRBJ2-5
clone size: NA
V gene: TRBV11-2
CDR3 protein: CASSLGRLQETQYF
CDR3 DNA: TGTGCCAGCAGCTTAGGACGATTACAAGAGACCCAGTACTTC

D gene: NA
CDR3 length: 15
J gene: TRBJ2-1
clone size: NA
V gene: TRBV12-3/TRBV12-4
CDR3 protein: CASSLGGPSYNEQFF
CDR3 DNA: TGTGCCAGCAGTTTAGGGGGGCCCTCCTACAATGAGCAGTTCTTC

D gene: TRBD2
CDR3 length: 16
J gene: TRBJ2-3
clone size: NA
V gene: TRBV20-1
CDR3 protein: CSARGLTSGNTDTQYF
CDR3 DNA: TGCAGTGCTAGAGGTTTAACTAGCGGGAACACAGATACGCAGTATTTT

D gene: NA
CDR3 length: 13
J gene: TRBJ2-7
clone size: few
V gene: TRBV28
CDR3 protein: CASRNPVPYEQYF
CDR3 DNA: TGTGCCAGCAGGAACCCGGTACCCTACGAGCAGTACTTC

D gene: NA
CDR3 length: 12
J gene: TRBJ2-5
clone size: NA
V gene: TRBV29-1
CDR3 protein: CSAGRPEETQYF
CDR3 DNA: TGCAGCGCCGGAAGGCCCGAAGAGACCCAGTACTTC

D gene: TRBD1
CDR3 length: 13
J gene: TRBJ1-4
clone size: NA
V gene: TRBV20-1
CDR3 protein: CSALTGFSEKLFF
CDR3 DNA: TGCAGTGCCCTGACAGGGTTTAGTGAAAAACTGTTTTTT

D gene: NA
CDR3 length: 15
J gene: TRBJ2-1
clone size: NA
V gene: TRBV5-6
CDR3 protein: CASSFRDFGMNEQFF
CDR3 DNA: TGTGCCAGCAGCTTCCGGGACTTTGGTATGAATGAGCAGTTCTTC

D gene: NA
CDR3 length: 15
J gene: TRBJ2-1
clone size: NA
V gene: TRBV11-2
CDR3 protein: CASSLGQKWYNEQFF
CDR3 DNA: TGTGCCAGCAGCTTAGGGCAGAAATGGTACAATGAGCAGTTCTTC

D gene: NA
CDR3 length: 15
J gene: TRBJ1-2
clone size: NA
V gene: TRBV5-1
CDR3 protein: CASSLADRGAVSYTF
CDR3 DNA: TGCGCCAGCAGCTTGGCCGATAGGGGAGCGGTTAGCTACACCTTC

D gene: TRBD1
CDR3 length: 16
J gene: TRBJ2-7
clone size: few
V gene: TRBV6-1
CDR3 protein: CASSPPTGTGRYEQYF
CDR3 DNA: TGTGCCAGCAGTCCCCCCACCGGGACAGGTCGTTACGAGCAGTACTTC

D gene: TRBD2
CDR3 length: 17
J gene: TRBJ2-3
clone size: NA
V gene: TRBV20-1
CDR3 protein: CSAGHTSGGPLADTQYF
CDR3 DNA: TGCAGTGCTGGACATACTAGCGGGGGCCCTTTGGCAGATACGCAGTATTTT

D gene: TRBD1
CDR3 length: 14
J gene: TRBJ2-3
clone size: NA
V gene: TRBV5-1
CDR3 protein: CASSGQGFTDTQYF
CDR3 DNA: TGCGCCAGCAGCGGACAGGGTTTCACAGATACGCAGTATTTT

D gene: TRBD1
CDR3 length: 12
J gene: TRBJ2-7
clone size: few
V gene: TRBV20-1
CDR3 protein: CSAGDRVDEQYF
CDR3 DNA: TGCAGTGCTGGGGACAGGGTGGACGAGCAGTACTTC

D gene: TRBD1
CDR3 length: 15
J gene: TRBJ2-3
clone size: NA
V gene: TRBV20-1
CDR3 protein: CSARGKGGTADTQYF
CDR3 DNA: TGCAGTGCTAGAGGGAAAGGGGGCACCGCAGATACGCAGTATTTT

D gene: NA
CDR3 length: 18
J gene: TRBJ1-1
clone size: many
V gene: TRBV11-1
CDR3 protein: CASTGHRSRNRLNTEAFF
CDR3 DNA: TGTGCCAGCACCGGACACCGTAGTCGGAACAGATTGAACACTGAAGCTTTCTTT

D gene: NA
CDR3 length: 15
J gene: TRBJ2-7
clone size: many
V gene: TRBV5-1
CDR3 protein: CASSLVAGSSYEQYF
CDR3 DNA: TGTGCCAGCAGCTTAGTGGCAGGAAGCTCCTACGAGCAGTACTTC

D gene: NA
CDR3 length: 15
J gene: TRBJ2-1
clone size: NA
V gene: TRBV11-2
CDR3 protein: CASSLSRTTYNEQFF
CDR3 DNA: TGTGCCAGCAGCTTATCCAGGACTACCTACAATGAGCAGTTCTTC